These T cell receptor beta chains were read from a single sample in a study of ipilimumab plus nivolumab after autologous stem cell transplantation. Some clones are missing from TCRdb's copy, which holds only in-frame ones; the method was immunoSEQ multiplex PCR. The repertoire holds about 43,000 clones, with approximately 90% as singletons. This sample comprised PBMCs, obtained in a trial of ipilimumab plus nivolumab as post-transplant consolidation. These receptors originate from a male donor with multiple myeloma. Both conserved end residues are part of each CDR3. The order of the fields is clone size, J gene, D gene, CDR3 length, V gene, CDR3 protein, CDR3 DNA. D genes are given only for firm matches. Size tells how often a clone was seen (once, few, many) or the class of an expanded clone, and some rows leave it out.

NA TRBJ1-2 TRBD1 13 TRBV6-5 CASSYPGDRGYTF TGTGCCAGCAGTTACCCGGGGGACAGGGGCTACACCTTC
NA TRBJ1-4 NA 14 TRBV6-5 CASSPPGVGGKLFF TGTGCCAGCAGCCCTCCGGGGGTCGGAGGAAAACTGTTTTTT
NA TRBJ2-7 NA 11 TRBV7-9 CASSAPGEQYF TGTGCCAGCAGCGCCCCGGGAGAGCAGTACTTC
NA TRBJ2-1 NA 16 TRBV6-5 CASSSPFGPSYNEQFF TGTGCCAGCAGTTCCCCCTTCGGACCCAGCTACAATGAGCAGTTCTTC
NA TRBJ2-7 TRBD1 15 TRBV5-1 CASSLGQGAVYEQYF TGCGCCAGCAGCTTGGGCCAGGGGGCCGTGTACGAGCAGTACTTC
NA TRBJ1-2 TRBD1 16 TRBV4-1 CASSQTPGTGGLGYTF TGCGCCAGCAGCCAAACGCCTGGGACAGGGGGCCTCGGCTACACCTTC
NA TRBJ2-7 NA 15 TRBV7-6 CASSGDRGKGHEQYF TGTGCCAGCAGCGGGGACCGGGGAAAGGGCCACGAGCAGTACTTC
NA TRBJ1-5 NA 12 TRBV7-2 CASSSPNQPQHF TGTGCCAGCAGCTCCCCGAATCAGCCCCAGCATTTT
NA TRBJ1-5 NA 13 TRBV27 CASSPTQLQPQHF TGTGCCAGCAGCCCGACACAGTTACAGCCCCAGCATTTT
NA TRBJ1-2 NA 14 TRBV7-9 CASSLRGPNYGYTF TGTGCCAGCAGCCTCAGGGGACCCAACTATGGCTACACCTTC
NA TRBJ2-4 TRBD1 14 TRBV19 CASTLPGQGNIQYF TGTGCCAGTACCCTACCGGGACAGGGAAACATTCAGTACTTC
NA TRBJ2-2 NA 15 TRBV4-3 CASSLRTANTGELFF TGCGCCAGCAGCCTTCGGACCGCGAACACCGGGGAGCTGTTTTTT
NA TRBJ1-1 NA 12 TRBV28 CASSLQGGRAFF TGTGCCAGCAGTTTACAGGGCGGGAGAGCTTTCTTT
few TRBJ1-4 NA 16 TRBV5-4 CASSRSGGSGREKLFF TGTGCCAGCAGTAGAAGCGGAGGCTCAGGACGGGAAAAACTGTTTTTT
NA TRBJ2-6 TRBD1 16 TRBV11-3 CASSPGTGVSTNVLTF TGTGCCAGCAGCCCCGGGACAGGTGTCTCGACCAACGTCCTGACTTTC
NA TRBJ2-1 NA 14 TRBV4-3 CASSQGTVYNEQFF TGCGCCAGCAGCCAAGGGACGGTCTACAATGAGCAGTTCTTC
NA TRBJ2-1 TRBD2 17 TRBV11-2 CASSRTSGGRTDNEQFF TGTGCCAGCAGCCGGACTAGCGGGGGCCGGACGGACAATGAGCAGTTCTTC
NA TRBJ1-2 TRBD1 14 TRBV6-6 CASTPDRRRYGYTF TGTGCCAGCACCCCGGACAGGAGGCGCTATGGCTACACCTTC
NA TRBJ2-7 TRBD1 16 TRBV7-8 CASSLVGTGGMGEQYF TGTGCCAGCAGCTTAGTAGGGACAGGAGGTATGGGCGAGCAGTACTTC
NA TRBJ1-3 TRBD1 16 TRBV12-5 CASGILLGQAGNTIYF TGTGCTAGTGGTATTTTACTGGGACAGGCTGGAAACACCATATATTTT
NA TRBJ2-5 NA 13 TRBV4-1 CASSQWQGETQYF TGCGCCAGCAGCCAATGGCAGGGTGAGACCCAGTACTTC
NA TRBJ2-7 NA 14 TRBV27 CASSFKGGPYEQYF TGTGCCAGCAGTTTTAAGGGGGGGCCCTACGAGCAGTACTTC
NA TRBJ1-5 NA 15 TRBV19 CASSIVPGLNQPQHF TGTGCCAGTAGTATAGTTCCAGGACTCAATCAGCCCCAGCATTTT
NA TRBJ2-1 NA 13 TRBV9 CASSVETGNEQFF TGTGCCAGCAGCGTAGAAACCGGCAATGAGCAGTTCTTC
NA TRBJ1-1 NA 14 TRBV21-1 CASNKDRGNTEAFF TGTGCCAGCAACAAGGACAGGGGGAACACTGAAGCTTTCTTT
NA TRBJ2-5 NA 14 TRBV6-5 CASSYSGPLETQYF TGTGCCAGCAGTTACTCCGGTCCCTTGGAGACCCAGTACTTC
NA TRBJ2-7 TRBD2 13 TRBV6-5 CASRTSGTYEQYF TGTGCCTCCCGGACTAGCGGAACCTACGAGCAGTACTTC
NA TRBJ2-5 NA 14 TRBV14 CASSQGVGQETQYF TGTGCCAGCAGCCAGGGGGTAGGACAAGAGACCCAGTACTTC
NA TRBJ2-6 NA 21 TRBV28 CASSTRGGTLKGGAGANVLTF TGTGCCAGCAGTACCAGAGGGGGTACACTAAAAGGTGGGGCTGGGGCCAACGTCCTGACTTTC
NA TRBJ2-6 TRBD1 15 TRBV19 CASTKQGAGANVLTF TGTGCCAGTACCAAACAGGGGGCTGGGGCCAACGTCCTGACTTTC
NA TRBJ2-7 TRBD1 14 TRBV4-3 CASSPRQGTYEQYF TGCGCCAGCAGCCCCAGACAGGGGACCTACGAGCAGTACTTC
NA TRBJ2-1 NA 12 TRBV2 CASQIEGNEQFF TGTGCCAGCCAAATCGAGGGGAATGAGCAGTTCTTC
NA TRBJ1-5 TRBD1 16 TRBV7-8 CASSLLGTGGDQPQHF TGTGCCAGCAGCCTTCTCGGGACAGGGGGCGATCAGCCCCAGCATTTT
NA TRBJ1-4 TRBD1 14 TRBV2 CASKGQATNEKLFF TGTGCCAGCAAAGGACAGGCAACTAATGAAAAACTGTTTTTT
once TRBJ2-5 NA 13 TRBV5-1 CASSLTDQETQYF TGCGCCAGCAGCCTGACAGACCAAGAGACCCAGTACTTC
NA TRBJ1-3 NA 15 TRBV5-8 CASSFRRSSGNTIYF TGTGCCAGCAGCTTTCGCCGGAGCTCTGGAAACACCATATATTTT
NA TRBJ1-5 TRBD1 15 TRBV6-5 CASLRQGSSNQPQHF TGTGCCAGCCTCAGACAGGGTAGCAGCAATCAGCCCCAGCATTTT
once TRBJ2-1 NA 14 TRBV15 CATSRGRVGDEQFF TGTGCCACCAGCCGGGGGCGTGTTGGTGATGAGCAGTTCTTC
NA TRBJ2-7 NA 14 TRBV27 CASSWGAHGYEQYF TGTGCCAGCAGTTGGGGGGCGCACGGGTACGAGCAGTACTTC
NA TRBJ1-1 TRBD1 13 TRBV5-1 CASSRDRNTEAFF TGCGCCAGCAGCCGGGACAGGAACACTGAAGCTTTCTTT
NA TRBJ1-4 TRBD1 15 TRBV19 CASSPQQGDNEKLFF TGTGCCAGTAGTCCCCAACAGGGGGATAATGAAAAACTGTTTTTT
NA TRBJ1-3 NA 16 TRBV18 CASSSGTESSGNTIYF TGTGCCAGCTCATCCGGGACCGAGTCATCTGGAAACACCATATATTTT
NA TRBJ1-4 NA 15 TRBV5-1 CASSSQSGTNEKLFF TGCGCCAGCAGCTCCCAATCAGGAACTAATGAAAAACTGTTTTTT
NA TRBJ1-5 NA 15 TRBV27 CASSSRPLGNQPQHF TGTGCCAGCAGTTCCAGGCCTCTCGGCAATCAGCCCCAGCATTTT